This entry concerns a single TCR beta chain. Its antigen is not known. The single heparinised draw taken from each donor contained approximately 100 mL of blood on average. A CD45RO/CCR7/CD25/CD127/CD95/CD27 panel sorted naive, central memory, regulatory and stem cell-like memory CD4+ cells. The data were obtained in a study of beta chain features in type 1 diabetes. Study-level background: All samples yielded around 99 million examined sorted cells.

Findings and limits, study-wide: Resolution of whether HLA type affects TCRB rearrangement was not achieved here.

cDNA synthesis used the whole RNA isolate, giving expressed TCRB sequences. The protocol was immunoSEQ multiplex PCR, while the TCRdb copy is restricted to in-frame clones and leaves out a portion. The sample includes some 900,000 clones, roughly 17% of them seen just once. CDR1 and CDR2 (germline): SGHNT, YYREEE (reference sequence). The V gene lost 2 bases and the J gene lost 0 bases, with 8 bases spanning the gap. This CDR3 contains 14 residues. Sequencing was performed on naive CD4+ T cells from blood. This receptor was obtained from a woman between 18 and 29 years old in good health. This chain joins TRBV5-4 and TRBJ1-1, with no clear D. The CDR3 spells CASSFGRLNTEAFF. CDR3 DNA sequence: TGTGCCAGCAGCTTTGGGAGACTGAACACTGAAGCTTTCTTT.